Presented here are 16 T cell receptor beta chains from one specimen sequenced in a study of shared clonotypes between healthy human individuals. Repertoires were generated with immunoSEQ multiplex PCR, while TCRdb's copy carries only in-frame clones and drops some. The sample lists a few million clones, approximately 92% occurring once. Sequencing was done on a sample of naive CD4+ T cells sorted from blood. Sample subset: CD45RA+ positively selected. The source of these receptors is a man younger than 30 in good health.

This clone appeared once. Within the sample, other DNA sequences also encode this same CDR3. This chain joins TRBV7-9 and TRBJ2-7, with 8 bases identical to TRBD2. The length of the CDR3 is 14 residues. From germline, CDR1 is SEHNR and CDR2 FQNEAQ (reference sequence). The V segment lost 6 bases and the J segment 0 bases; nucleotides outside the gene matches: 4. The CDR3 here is CASSLGLVSYEQYF. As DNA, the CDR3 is TGTGCCAGCAGTCTGGGACTAGTCTCCTACGAGCAGTACTTC.

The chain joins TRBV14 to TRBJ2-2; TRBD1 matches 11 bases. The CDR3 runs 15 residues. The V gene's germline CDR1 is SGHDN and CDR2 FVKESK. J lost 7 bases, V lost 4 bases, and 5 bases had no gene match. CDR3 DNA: TGTGCCAGCAGCCGGACAGGGGGCAGAATCGGGGAGCTGTTTTTT. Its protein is CASSRTGGRIGELFF. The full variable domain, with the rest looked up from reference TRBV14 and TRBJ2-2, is EAGVTQFPSHSVIEKGQTVTLRCDPISGHDNLYWYRRVMGKEIKFLLHFVKESKQDESGMPNNRFLAERTGGTYSTLKVQPAELEDSGVYFCASSRTGGRIGELFFGEGSRLTVL.

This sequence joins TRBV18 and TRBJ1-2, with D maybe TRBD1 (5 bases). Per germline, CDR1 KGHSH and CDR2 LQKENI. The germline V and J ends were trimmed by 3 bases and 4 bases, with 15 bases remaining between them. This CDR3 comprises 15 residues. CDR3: CASSPRGIGLYGYTF. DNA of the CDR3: TGTGCCAGCTCACCTAGGGGAATTGGTCTCTATGGCTACACCTTC.

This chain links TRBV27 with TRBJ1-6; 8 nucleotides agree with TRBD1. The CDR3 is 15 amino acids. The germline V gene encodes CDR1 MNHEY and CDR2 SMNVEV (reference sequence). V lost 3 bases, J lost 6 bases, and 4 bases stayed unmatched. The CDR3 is CASSFVDRVNSPLHF. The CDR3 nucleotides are TGTGCCAGCAGTTTCGTGGACAGGGTTAATTCACCCCTCCACTTT.

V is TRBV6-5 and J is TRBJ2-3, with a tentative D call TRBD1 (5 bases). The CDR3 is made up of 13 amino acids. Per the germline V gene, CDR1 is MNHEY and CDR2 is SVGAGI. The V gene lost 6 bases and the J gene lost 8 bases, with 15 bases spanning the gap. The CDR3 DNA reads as TGTGCCAGCAGCCTCTCGACAGACCCTACGCAGTATTTT. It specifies CASSLSTDPTQYF.

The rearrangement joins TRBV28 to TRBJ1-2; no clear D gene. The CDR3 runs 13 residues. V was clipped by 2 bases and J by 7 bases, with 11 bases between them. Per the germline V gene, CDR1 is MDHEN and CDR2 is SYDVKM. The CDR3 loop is CASSLNYGLGYTF. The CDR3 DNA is TGTGCCAGCAGTTTAAATTACGGCCTTGGCTACACCTTC.

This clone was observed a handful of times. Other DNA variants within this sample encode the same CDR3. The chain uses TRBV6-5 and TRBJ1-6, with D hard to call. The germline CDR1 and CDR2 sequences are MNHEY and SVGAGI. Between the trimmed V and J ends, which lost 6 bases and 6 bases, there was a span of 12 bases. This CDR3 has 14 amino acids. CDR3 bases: TGTGCCAGCAGCCGAGGCCGTGCTAATTCACCCCTCCACTTT. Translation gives CASSRGRANSPLHF.

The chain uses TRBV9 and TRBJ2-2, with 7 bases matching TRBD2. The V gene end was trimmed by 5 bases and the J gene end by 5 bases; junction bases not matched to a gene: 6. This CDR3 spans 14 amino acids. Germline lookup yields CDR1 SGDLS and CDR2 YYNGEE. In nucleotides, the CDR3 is TGTGCCAGCAGGAGCGGGGTCCTGACCGGGGAGCTGTTTTTT. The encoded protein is CASRSGVLTGELFF.

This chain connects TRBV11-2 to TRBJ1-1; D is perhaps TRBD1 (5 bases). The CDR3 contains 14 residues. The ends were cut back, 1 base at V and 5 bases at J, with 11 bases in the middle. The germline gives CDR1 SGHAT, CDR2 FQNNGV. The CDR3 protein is CASSLAQGGTEAFF. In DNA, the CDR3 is TGTGCCAGCAGCTTAGCGCAGGGAGGGACTGAAGCTTTCTTT. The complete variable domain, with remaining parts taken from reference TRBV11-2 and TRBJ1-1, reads EAGVAQSPRYKIIEKRQSVAFWCNPISGHATLYWYQQILGQGPKLLIQFQNNGVVDDSQLPKDRFSAERLKGVDSTLKIQPAKLEDSAVYLCASSLAQGGTEAFFGQGTRLTVV.

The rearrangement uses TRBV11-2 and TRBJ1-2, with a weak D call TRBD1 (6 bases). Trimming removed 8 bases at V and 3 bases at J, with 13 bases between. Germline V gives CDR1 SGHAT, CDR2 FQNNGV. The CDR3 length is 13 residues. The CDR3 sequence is CASALGGDYGYTF. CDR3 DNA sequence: TGTGCCAGCGCCCTAGGGGGGGACTATGGCTACACCTTC.

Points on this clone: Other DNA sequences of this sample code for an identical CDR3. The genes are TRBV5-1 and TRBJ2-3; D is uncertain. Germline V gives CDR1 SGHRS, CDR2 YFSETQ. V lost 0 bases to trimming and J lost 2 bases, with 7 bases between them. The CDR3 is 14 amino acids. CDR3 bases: TGCGCCAGCAGCTTGGATGGATACACAGATACGCAGTATTTT. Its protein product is CASSLDGYTDTQYF.

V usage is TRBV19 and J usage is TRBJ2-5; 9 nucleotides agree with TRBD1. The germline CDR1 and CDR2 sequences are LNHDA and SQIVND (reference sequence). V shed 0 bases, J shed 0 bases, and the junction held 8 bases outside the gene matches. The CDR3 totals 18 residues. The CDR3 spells CASSIETTGGAYQETQYF. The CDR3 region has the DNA TGTGCCAGTAGTATAGAGACCACAGGGGGCGCCTACCAAGAGACCCAGTACTTC.

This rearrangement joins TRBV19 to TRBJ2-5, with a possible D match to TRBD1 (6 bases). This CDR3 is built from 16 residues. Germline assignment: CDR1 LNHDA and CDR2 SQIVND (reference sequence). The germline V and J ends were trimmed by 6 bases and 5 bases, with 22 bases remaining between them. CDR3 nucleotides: TGTGCCAGTAGCACGTCCGGGACACTGGCGGTGGAGACCCAGTACTTC. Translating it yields CASSTSGTLAVETQYF.

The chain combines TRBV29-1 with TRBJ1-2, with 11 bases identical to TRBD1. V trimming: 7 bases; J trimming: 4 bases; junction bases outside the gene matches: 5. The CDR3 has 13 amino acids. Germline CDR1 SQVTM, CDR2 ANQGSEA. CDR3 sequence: CSAGQGASYGYTF. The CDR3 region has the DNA TGCAGCGCAGGACAGGGGGCTTCCTATGGCTACACCTTC.

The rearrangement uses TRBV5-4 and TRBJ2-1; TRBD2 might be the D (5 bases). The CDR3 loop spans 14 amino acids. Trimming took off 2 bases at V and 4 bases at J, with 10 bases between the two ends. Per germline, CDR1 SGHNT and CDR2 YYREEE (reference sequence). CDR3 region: CASSFRESYNEQFF. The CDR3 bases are TGTGCCAGCAGCTTCCGGGAATCTTACAATGAGCAGTTCTTC.

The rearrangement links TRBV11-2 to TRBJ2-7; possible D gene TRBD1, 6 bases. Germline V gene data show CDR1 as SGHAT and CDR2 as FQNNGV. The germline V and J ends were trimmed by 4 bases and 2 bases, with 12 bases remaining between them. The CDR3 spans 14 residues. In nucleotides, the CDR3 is TGTGCCAGCAGCTCCCGGGACACTACCTACGAGCAGTACTTC. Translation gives CASSSRDTTYEQYF.